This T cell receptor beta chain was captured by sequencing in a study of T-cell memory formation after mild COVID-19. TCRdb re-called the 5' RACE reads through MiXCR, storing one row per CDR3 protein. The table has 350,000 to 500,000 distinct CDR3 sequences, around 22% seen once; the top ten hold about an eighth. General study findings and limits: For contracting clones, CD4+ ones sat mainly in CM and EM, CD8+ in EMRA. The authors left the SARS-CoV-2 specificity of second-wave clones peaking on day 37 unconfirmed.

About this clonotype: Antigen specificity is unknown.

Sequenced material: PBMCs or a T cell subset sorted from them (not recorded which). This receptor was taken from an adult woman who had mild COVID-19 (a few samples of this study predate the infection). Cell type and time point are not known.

This CDR3 reads CANEAPGSNEQYF. CDR3 coding DNA: TGTGCCAACGAGGCCCCCGGGTCCAACGAGCAGTACTTC. This chain links TRBV18 with TRBJ2-7, with unresolved D. CDR1 and CDR2 (germline): KGHSH, LQKENI. The CDR3 sequence is 13 residues long. V gave up 10 bases and J gave up 5 bases, with 18 bases separating them.